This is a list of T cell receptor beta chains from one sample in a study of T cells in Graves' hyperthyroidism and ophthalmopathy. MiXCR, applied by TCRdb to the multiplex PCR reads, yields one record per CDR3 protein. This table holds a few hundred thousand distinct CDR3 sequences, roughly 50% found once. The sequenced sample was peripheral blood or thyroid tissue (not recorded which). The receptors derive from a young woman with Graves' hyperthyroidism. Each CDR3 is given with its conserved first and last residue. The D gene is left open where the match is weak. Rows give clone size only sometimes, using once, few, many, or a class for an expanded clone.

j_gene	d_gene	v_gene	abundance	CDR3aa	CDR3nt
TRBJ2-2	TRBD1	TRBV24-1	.	CATSDTYGTANTRELFF	TGTGCCACCAGTGATACCTACGGGACAGCTAACACCAGGGAGCTGTTTTTC
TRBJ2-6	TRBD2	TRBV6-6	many	CASYPREGSGANVLTF	TGTGCCAGCTACCCCCGGGAGGGATCTGGGGCCAACGTCCTGACTTTC
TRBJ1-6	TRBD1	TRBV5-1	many	CASSFTGTENSPLHF	TGCGCCAGCAGCTTTACCGGGACAGAGAATTCACCCCTCCACTTT
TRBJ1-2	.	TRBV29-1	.	CSSEGRDSYGYTF	TGCAGCAGTGAGGGCAGGGATTCCTATGGCTACACCTTC
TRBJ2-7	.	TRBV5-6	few	CASSQVSAGGPYEQYF	TGTGCCAGCAGCCAGGTATCGGCCGGGGGCCCCTACGAGCAGTACTTC
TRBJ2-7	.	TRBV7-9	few	CASSPQVSGPPYEQYF	TGTGCCAGCAGCCCGCAGGTCTCTGGGCCCCCCTACGAGCAGTACTTC
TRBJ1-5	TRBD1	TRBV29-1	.	CSVEPGTGIYNEHF	TGCAGCGTTGAACCCGGGACAGGGATCTACAATGAGCATTTT
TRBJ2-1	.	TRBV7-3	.	CASSLTAGHNEQFF	TGTGCCAGCAGCTTAACCGCAGGGCACAATGAGCAGTTCTTC
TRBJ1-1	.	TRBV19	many	CASSMAGSYTAAFF	TGTGCCAGTAGTATGGCAGGTTCGTACACTGCCGCTTTCTTT
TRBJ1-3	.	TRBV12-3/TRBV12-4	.	CASSRKGAGNTIYF	TGTGCCAGCAGCCGAAAGGGGGCTGGAAACACCATATATTTT
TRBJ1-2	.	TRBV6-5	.	CASKIGGFHGYTF	TGTGCCAGCAAAATAGGGGGGTTCCATGGCTACACCTTC
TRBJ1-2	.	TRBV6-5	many	CASSHDGYGYTF	TGTGCCAGCAGCCACGACGGCTATGGCTACACCTTC
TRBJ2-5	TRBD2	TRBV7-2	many	CASSLWTSGLQETQYF	TGTGCCAGCAGCTTATGGACTAGCGGGTTGCAAGAGACCCAGTACTTC
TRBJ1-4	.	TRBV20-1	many	CSARDRSDEKLFF	TGCAGTGCTAGAGATAGGTCGGATGAAAAACTGTTTTTT
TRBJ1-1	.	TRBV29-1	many	CSVRRQTNTEAFF	TGCAGCGTTAGGAGACAGACGAACACTGAAGCTTTCTTT
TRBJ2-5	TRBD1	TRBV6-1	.	CASGTGEETQYF	TGCGCCAGCGGGACAGGGGAAGAGACCCAGTACTTC